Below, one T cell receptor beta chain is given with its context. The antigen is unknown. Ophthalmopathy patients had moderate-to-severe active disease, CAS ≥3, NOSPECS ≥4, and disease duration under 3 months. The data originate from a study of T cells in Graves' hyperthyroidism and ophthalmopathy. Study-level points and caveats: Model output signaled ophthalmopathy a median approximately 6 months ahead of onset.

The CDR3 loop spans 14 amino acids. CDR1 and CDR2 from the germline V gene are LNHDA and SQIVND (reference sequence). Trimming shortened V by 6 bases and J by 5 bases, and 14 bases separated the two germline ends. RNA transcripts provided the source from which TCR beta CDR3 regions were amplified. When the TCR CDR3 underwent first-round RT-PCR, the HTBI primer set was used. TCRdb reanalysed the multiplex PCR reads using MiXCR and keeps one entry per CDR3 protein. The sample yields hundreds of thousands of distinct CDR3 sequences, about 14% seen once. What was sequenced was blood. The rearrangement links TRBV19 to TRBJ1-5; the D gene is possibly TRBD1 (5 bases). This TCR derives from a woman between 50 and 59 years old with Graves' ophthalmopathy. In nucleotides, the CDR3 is TGTGCCAGTAGCCTGACAGAAGCGTATCAGCCCCAGCATTTT. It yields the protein CASSLTEAYQPQHF.